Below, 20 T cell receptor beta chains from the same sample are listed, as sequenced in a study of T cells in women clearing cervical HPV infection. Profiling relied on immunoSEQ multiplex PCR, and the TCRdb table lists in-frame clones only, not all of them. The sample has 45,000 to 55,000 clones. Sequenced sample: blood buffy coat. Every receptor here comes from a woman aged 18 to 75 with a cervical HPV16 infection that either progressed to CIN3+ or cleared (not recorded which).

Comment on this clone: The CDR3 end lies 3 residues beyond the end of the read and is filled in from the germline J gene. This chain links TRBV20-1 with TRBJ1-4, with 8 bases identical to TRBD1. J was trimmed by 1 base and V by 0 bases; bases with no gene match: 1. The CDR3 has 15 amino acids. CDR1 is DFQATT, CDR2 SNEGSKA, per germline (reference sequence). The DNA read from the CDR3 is TGCAGTGCTAGAGACAGGGGGCGAACTAATGAAAAA. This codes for CSARDRGRTNEK. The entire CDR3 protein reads CSARDRGRTNEKLFF.

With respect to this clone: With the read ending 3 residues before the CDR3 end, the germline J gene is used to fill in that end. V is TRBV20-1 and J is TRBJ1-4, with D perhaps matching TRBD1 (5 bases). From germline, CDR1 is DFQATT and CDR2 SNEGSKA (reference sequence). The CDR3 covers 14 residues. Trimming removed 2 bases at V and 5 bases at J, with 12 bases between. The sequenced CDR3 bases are TGCAGTGCTAGAAAATACTCAGGGAATGAAAAA. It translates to CSARKYSGNEK. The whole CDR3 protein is CSARKYSGNEKLFF.

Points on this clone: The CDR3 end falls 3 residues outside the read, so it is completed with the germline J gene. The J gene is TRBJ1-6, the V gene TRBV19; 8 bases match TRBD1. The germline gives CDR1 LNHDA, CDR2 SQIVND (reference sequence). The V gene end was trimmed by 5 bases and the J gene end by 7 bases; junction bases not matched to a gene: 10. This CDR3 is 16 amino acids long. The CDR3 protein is CASSLDRGAGNSPLHF. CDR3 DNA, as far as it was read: TGTGCCAGTAGTCTCGACAGGGGAGCGGGCAATTCACCC.

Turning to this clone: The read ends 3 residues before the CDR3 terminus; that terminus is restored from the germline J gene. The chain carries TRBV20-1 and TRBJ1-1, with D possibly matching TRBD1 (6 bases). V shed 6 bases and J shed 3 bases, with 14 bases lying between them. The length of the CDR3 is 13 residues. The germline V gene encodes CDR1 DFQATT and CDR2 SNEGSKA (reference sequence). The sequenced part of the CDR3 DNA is TGCAGTGCCCGAGAGGGGGGGGACACTGAA. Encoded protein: CSAREGGDTE. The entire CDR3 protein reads CSAREGGDTEAFF.

The sequenced part of the CDR3 DNA is TGCGCCAGCAGCCCGATGGGGGGGCCCCGCGGAAACATT. This codes for CASSPMGGPRGNI. The entire CDR3 protein is CASSPMGGPRGNIQYF. This chain uses TRBV5-1 with TRBJ2-4; D is possibly TRBD2 (7 bases). Read coverage stops 3 residues before the CDR3 terminus; the germline J gene supplies the remainder. The CDR3 covers 16 residues. Per germline, CDR1 SGHRS and CDR2 YFSETQ. The V end was cut by 4 bases, the J end by 6 bases, with 20 bases between.

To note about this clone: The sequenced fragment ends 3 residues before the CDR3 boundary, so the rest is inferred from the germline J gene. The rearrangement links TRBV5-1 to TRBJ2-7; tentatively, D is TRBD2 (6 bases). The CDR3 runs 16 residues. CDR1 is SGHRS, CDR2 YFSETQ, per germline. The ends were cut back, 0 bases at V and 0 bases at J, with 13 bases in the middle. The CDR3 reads CASSLVGDWRSYEQYF. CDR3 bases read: TGCGCCAGCAGCTTGGTGGGGGACTGGCGCTCCTACGAG.

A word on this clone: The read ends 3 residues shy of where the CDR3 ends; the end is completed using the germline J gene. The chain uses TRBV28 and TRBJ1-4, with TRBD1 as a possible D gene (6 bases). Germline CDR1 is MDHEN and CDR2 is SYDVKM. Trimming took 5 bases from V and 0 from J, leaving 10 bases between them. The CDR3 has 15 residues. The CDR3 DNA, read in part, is TGTGCCAGCAGTGCCACAGGGACAACTAATGAAAAA. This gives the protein CASSATGTTNEK. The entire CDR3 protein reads CASSATGTTNEKLFF. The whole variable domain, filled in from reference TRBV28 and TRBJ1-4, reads DVKVTQSSRYLVKRTGEKVFLECVQDMDHENMFWYRQDPGLGLRLIYFSYDVKMKEKGDIPEGYSVSREKKERFSLILESASTNQTSMYLCASSATGTTNEKLFFGSGTQLSVL.

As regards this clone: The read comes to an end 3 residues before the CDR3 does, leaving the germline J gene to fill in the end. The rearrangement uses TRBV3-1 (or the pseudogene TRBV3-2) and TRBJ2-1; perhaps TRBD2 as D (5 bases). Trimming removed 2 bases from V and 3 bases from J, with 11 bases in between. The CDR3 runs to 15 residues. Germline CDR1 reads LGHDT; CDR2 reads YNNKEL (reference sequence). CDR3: CASSQPRTSYNEQFF. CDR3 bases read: TGTGCCAGCAGCCAACCTCGTACTAGCTACAATGAG.

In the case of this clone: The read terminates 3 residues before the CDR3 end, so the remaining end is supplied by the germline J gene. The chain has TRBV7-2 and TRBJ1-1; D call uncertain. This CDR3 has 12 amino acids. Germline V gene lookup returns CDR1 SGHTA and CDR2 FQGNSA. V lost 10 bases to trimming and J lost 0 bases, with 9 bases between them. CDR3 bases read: TGTGCCACTAAGAAGATGAACACTGAA. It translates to CATKKMNTE. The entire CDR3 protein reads CATKKMNTEAFF.

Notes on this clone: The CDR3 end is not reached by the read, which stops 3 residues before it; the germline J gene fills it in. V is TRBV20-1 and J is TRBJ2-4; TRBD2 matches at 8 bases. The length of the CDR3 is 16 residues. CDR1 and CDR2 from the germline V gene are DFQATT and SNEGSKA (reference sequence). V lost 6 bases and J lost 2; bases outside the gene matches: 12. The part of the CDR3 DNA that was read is TGCAGTGCCCTTGGTTCCCGGGAGGGGACCAAAAACATT. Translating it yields CSALGSREGTKNI. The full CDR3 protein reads CSALGSREGTKNIQYF.

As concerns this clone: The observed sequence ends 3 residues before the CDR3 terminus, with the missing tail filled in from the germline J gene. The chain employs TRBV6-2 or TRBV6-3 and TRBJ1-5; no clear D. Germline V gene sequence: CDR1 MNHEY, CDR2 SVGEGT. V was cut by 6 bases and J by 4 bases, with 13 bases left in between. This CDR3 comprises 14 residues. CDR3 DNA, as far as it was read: TGTGCCAGCAGCAACCGGGTCCTAAATCAGCCC. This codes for CASSNRVLNQP. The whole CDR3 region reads CASSNRVLNQPQHF.

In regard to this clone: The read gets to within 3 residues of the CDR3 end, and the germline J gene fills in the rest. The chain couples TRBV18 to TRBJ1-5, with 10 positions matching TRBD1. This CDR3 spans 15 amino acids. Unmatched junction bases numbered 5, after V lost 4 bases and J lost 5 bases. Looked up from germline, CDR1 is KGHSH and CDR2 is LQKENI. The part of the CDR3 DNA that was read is TGTGCCAGCTCACAGACAGGGGGCCTGGATCAGCCC. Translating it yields CASSQTGGLDQP. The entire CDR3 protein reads CASSQTGGLDQPQHF.

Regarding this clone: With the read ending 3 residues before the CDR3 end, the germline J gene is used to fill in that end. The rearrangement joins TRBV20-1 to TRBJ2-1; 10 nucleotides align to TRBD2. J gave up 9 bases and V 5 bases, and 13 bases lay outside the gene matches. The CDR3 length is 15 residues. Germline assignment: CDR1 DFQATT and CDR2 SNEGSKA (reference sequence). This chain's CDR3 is CSAQKRAGGHSEQFF. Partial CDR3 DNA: TGCAGTGCTCAGAAAAGAGCGGGAGGGCATAGTGAG.

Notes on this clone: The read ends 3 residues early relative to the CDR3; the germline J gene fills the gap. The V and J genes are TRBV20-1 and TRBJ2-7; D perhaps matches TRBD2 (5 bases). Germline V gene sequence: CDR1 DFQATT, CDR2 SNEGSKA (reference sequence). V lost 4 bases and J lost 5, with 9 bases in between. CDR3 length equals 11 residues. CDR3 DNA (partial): TGCAGTGCTACTCTAGCTGACGAG. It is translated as CSATLADE. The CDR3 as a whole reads CSATLADEQYF.

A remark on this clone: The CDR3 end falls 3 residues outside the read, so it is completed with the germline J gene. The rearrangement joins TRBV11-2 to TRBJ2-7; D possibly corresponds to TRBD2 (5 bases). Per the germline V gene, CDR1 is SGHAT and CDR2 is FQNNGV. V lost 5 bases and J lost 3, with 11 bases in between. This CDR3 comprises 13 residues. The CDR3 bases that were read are TGTGCCAGCAGCCTGACTATTAACTACGAG. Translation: CASSLTINYE. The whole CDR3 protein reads CASSLTINYEQYF.

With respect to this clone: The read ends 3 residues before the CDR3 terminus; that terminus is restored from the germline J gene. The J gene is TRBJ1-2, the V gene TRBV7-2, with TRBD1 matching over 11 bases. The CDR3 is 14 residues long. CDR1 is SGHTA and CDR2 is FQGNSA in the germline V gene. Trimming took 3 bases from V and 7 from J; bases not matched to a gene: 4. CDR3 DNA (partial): TGTGCCAGCAGCTTTTGGACAGGGGGCAGTGGC. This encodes CASSFWTGGSG. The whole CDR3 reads CASSFWTGGSGYTF.

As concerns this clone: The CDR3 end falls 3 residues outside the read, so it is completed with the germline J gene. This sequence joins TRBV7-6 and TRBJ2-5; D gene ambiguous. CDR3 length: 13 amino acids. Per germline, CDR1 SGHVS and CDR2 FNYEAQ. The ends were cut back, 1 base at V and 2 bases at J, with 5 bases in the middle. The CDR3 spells CASSLVVQETQYF. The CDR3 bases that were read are TGTGCCAGCAGCTTAGTAGTACAAGAGACC.

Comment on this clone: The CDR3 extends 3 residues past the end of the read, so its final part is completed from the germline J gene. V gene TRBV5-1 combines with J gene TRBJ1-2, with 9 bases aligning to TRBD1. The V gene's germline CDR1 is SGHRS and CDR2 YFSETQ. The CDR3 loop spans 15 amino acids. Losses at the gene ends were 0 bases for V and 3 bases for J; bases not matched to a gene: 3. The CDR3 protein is CASSLDWDRDYGYTF. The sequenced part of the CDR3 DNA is TGCGCCAGCAGCTTGGATTGGGACAGGGACTATGGC.

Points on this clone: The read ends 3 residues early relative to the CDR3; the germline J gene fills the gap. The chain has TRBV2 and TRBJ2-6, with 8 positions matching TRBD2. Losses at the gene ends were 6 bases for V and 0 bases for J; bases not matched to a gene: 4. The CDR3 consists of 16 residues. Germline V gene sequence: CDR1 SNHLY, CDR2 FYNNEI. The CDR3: CASSGGRSSGANVLTF. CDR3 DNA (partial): TGTGCCAGCAGCGGCGGGAGGAGCTCTGGGGCCAACGTC.

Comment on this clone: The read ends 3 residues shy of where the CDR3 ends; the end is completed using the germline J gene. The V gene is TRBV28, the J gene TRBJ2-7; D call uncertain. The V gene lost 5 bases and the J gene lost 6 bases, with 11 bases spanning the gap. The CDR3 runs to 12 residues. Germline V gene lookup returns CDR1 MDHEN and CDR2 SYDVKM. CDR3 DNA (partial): TGTGCCAGCAGTCGGGTTAATTTCGAG. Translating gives CASSRVNFE. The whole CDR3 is CASSRVNFEQYF.